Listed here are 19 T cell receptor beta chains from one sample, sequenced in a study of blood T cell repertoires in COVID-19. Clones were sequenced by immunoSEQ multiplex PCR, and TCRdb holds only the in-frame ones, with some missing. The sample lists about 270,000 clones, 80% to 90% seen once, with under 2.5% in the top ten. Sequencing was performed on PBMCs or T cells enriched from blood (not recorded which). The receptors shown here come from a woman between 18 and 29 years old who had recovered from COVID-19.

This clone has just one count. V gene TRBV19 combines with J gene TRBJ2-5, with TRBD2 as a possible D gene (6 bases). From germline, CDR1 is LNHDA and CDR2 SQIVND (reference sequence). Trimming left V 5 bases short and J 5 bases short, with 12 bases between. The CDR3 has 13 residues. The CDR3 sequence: CASSAQAGETQYF. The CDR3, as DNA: TGTGCCAGTAGTGCGCAGGCGGGGGAGACCCAGTACTTC.

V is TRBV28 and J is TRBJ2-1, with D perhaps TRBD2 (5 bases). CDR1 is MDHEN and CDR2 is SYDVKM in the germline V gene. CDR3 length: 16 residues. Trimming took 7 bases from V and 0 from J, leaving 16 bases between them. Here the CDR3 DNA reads TGTGCCAGCACCCCGATGTTTGGGAGCTCCTACAATGAGCAGTTCTTC. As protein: CASTPMFGSSYNEQFF. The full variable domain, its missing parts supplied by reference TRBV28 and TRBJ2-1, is DVKVTQSSRYLVKRTGEKVFLECVQDMDHENMFWYRQDPGLGLRLIYFSYDVKMKEKGDIPEGYSVSREKKERFSLILESASTNQTSMYLCASTPMFGSSYNEQFFGPGTRLTVL.

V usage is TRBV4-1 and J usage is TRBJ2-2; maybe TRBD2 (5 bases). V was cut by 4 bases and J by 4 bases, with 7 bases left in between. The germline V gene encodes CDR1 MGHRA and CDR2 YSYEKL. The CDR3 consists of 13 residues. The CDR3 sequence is CASSPTSTGELFF. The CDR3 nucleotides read TGCGCCAGCAGCCCAACTAGCACCGGGGAGCTGTTTTTT.

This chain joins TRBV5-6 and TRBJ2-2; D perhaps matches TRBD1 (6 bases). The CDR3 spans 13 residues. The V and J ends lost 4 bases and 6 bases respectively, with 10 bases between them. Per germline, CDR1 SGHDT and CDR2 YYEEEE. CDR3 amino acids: CASSIGGSGELFF. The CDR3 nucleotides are TGTGCCAGCAGCATAGGGGGTTCCGGGGAGCTGTTTTTT.

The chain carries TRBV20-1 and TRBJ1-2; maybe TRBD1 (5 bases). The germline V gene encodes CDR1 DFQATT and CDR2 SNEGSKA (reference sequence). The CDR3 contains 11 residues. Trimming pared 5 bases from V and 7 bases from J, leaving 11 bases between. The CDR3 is CSAPTGGGYTF. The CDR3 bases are TGCAGTGCTCCGACGGGGGGTGGCTACACCTTC.

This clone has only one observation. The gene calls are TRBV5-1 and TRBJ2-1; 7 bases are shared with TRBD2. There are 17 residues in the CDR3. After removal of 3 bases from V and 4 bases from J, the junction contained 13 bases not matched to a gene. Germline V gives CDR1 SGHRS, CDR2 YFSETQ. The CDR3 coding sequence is TGCGCCAGCAGCTCCCGGGGAGGGCGGAGGGTGTACAATGAGCAGTTCTTC. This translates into CASSSRGGRRVYNEQFF. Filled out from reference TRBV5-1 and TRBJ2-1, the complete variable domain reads KAGVTQTPRYLIKTRGQQVTLSCSPISGHRSVSWYQQTPGQGLQFLFEYFSETQRNKGNFPGRFSGRQFSNSRSEMNVSTLELGDSALYLCASSSRGGRRVYNEQFFGPGTRLTVL.

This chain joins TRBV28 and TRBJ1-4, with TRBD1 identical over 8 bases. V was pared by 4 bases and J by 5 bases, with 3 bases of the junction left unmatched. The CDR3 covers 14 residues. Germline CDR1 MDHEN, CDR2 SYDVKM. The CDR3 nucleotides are TGTGCCAGCAGTTCTGGGACAGGAAATGAAAAACTGTTTTTT. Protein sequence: CASSSGTGNEKLFF.

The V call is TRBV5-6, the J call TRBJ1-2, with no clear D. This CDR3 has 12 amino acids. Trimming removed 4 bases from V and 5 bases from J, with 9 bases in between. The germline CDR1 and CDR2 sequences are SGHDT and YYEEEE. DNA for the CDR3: TGTGCCAGCAGCGAGATTGAGTATGGCTACACCTTC. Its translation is CASSEIEYGYTF.

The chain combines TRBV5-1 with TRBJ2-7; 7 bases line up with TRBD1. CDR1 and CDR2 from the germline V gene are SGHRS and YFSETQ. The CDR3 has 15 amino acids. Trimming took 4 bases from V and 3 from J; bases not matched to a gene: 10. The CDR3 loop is CASSLSGQISYEQYF. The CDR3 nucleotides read TGCGCCAGCAGCCTCTCGGGACAGATCAGCTACGAGCAGTACTTC.

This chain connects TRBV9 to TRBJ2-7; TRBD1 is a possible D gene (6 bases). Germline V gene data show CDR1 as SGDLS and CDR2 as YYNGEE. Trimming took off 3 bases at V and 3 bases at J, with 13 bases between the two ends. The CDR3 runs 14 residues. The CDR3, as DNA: TGTGCCAGCAGCGCCGGACAGTACGGCTACGAGCAGTACTTC. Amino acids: CASSAGQYGYEQYF.

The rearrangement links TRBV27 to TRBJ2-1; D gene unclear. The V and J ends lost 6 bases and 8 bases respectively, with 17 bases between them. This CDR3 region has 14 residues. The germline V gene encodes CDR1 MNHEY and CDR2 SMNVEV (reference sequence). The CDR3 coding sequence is TGTGCCAGCAGCTCCCTGCCAGGTTTCGATGAGCAGTTCTTC. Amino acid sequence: CASSSLPGFDEQFF.

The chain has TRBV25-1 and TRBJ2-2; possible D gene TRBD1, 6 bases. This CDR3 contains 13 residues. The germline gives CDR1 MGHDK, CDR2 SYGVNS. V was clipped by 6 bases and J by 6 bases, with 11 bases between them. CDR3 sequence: CASRPEGAGELFF. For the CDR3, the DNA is TGTGCCAGCAGACCCGAGGGGGCCGGGGAGCTGTTTTTT.

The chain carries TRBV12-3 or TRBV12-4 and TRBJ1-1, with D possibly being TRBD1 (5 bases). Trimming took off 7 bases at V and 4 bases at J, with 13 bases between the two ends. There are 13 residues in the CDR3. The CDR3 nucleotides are TGTGCCAGCACCTCGGGGGGGGTCACTGAAGCTTTCTTT. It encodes CASTSGGVTEAFF.

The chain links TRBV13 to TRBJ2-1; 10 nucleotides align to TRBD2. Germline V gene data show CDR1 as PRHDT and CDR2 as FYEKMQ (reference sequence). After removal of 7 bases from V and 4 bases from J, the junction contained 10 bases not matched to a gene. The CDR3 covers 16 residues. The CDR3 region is CASTTLAGGNYNEQFF. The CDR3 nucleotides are TGTGCCAGCACCACCTTAGCGGGGGGAAATTACAATGAGCAGTTCTTC.

DNA of the CDR3: TGTGCCAGCAGCTTAAATGGTGCAGGGAGGGAGAATGAGCAGTTCTTC. Its translation is CASSLNGAGRENEQFF. The chain has TRBV7-3 and TRBJ2-1, with 7 bases identical to TRBD2. Germline CDR1 is SGHTA and CDR2 is FQGTGA. The CDR3 runs 16 residues. J gave up 7 bases and V 1 base, and 10 bases lay outside the gene matches.

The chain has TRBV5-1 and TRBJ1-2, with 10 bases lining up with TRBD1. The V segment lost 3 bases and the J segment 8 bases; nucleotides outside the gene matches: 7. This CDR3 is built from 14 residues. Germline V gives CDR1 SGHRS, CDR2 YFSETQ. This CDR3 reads CASSSPGQGWGYTF. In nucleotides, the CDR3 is TGCGCCAGCAGCTCGCCGGGACAGGGGTGGGGCTACACCTTC.

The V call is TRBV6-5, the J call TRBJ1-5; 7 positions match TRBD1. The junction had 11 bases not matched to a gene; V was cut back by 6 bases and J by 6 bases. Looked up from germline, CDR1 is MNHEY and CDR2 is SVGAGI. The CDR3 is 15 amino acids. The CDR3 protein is CASRGDRVSFQPQHF. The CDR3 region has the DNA TGTGCCAGCAGGGGTGACAGGGTGTCGTTTCAGCCCCAGCATTTT.

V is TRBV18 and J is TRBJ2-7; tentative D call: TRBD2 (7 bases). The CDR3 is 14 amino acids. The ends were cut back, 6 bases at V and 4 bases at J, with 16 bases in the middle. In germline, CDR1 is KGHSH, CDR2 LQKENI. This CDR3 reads CASSRAGAVYEQYF. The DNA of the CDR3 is TGTGCCAGCTCCCGGGCGGGGGCAGTTTACGAGCAGTACTTC.

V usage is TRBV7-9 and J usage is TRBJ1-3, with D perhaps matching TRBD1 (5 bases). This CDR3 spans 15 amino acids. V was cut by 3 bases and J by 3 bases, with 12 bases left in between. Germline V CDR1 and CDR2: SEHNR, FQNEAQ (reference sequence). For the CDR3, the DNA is TGTGCCAGCAGCTTGGAGGGGTTTTTTGGAAACACCATATATTTT. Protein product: CASSLEGFFGNTIYF.